The 32 T cell receptor beta chains given below trace back to one sample, sequenced in a study of T cells in Graves' hyperthyroidism and ophthalmopathy. TCR beta CDR3 region amplification was performed from RNA transcripts. The HTBI primer set was used in a first-round RT-PCR of the TCR CDR3. TCRdb passed the multiplex PCR reads through MiXCR, listing each CDR3 protein once. This sample has some 320,000 distinct CDR3 sequences, with roughly 13% found just once. The sequenced sample consisted of blood. Receptors originate from a woman between 40 and 55 years old with Graves' ophthalmopathy.

This chain joins TRBV28 and TRBJ2-7; 9 bases match TRBD1. From germline, CDR1 is MDHEN and CDR2 SYDVKM. The CDR3 consists of 15 residues. The junction had 5 bases not matched to a gene; V was cut back by 2 bases and J by 3 bases. CDR3 amino acids: CASSLPGQGNYEQYF. Written as DNA, the CDR3 is TGTGCCAGCAGTTTACCGGGACAGGGCAACTACGAGCAGTACTTC.

The table lists this clonotype with many counts. This chain links TRBV2 with TRBJ1-5, with TRBD1 matching over 7 bases. Trimming cost V 1 base and J 5 bases; bases outside gene matches: 5. Germline V gives CDR1 SNHLY, CDR2 FYNNEI. The CDR3 is made up of 15 amino acids. The CDR3 spells CASSEGQGEHQPQHF. In nucleotides, the CDR3 is TGTGCCAGCAGTGAAGGACAGGGCGAGCATCAGCCCCAGCATTTT. The entire variable domain, with the rest obtained from reference TRBV2 and TRBJ1-5, is as follows: EPEVTQTPSHQVTQMGQEVILRCVPISNHLYFYWYRQILGQKVEFLVSFYNNEISEKSEIFDDQFSVERPDGSNFTLKIRSTKLEDSAMYFCASSEGQGEHQPQHFGDGTRLSIL.

This clonotype came up many times. The chain employs TRBV24-1 and TRBJ1-5, with 9 nucleotides matching TRBD1. The CDR3 has 15 residues. Trimming at V came to 4 bases and at J to 6 bases, leaving 6 bases not matched to a gene. Germline V gene sequence: CDR1 KGHDR, CDR2 SFDVKD. The CDR3 region is CATSDRTGEAQPQHF. The CDR3, as DNA: TGTGCCACCAGTGACAGGACAGGGGAGGCTCAGCCCCAGCATTTT.

This clonotype was observed many times. This chain joins TRBV6-1 and TRBJ1-4; D is unclear. The V gene's germline CDR1 is MNHNS and CDR2 SASEGT. Trimming took off 6 bases at V and 10 bases at J, with 12 bases between the two ends. CDR3 length: 12 amino acids. The CDR3 loop is CASRLTDGKLFF. The CDR3 bases are TGTGCCAGCAGGCTGACGGACGGAAAACTGTTTTTT.

Many counts were recorded for this clonotype. The gene calls are TRBV12-3 or TRBV12-4 and TRBJ1-1; D may be TRBD1 (6 bases). Trimming shortened V by 2 bases and J by 7 bases, and 20 bases separated the two germline ends. CDR3 length: 16 amino acids. The CDR3 nucleotides read TGTGCCAGCAGTTTAAGGGGACACCACCAAGGGAATGAAGCTTTCTTT. It yields the protein CASSLRGHHQGNEAFF.

This clonotype was detected ten times or more. The chain recombines TRBV28 with TRBJ1-2; a weak D match, TRBD1 (6 bases). The CDR3 totals 13 residues. The V end lost 5 bases, the J end lost 7 bases, and 14 bases lay between the germline ends. Germline CDR1 MDHEN, CDR2 SYDVKM. Here the CDR3 DNA reads TGTGCCAGCAGTCCCCCAACAGGGATTGGCTACACCTTC. This codes for CASSPPTGIGYTF.

At least ten counts were recorded for this clonotype. The rearrangement uses TRBV6-1 and TRBJ1-1, with 7 bases lining up with TRBD1. J was trimmed by 0 bases and V by 7 bases; bases with no gene match: 5. CDR3 length: 14 residues. Germline V gene sequence: CDR1 MNHNS, CDR2 SASEGT. The DNA for the CDR3 is TGTGCCAGCACCAAGGGGGCCTTGAACACTGAAGCTTTCTTT. Its translation is CASTKGALNTEAFF.

V usage is TRBV7-2 and J usage is TRBJ2-5; D remains unclear. The CDR3 length is 11 residues. V was cut by 1 base and J by 6 bases, with 3 bases left in between. Germline values: CDR1 SGHTA, CDR2 FQGNSA. CDR3 in amino acids: CASSLDQTQYF. In DNA, the CDR3 is TGTGCCAGCAGCTTAGACCAGACCCAGTACTTC.

The table lists this clonotype with many counts. J is TRBJ1-5 and V is TRBV19; no definite D call. The CDR3 has 17 residues. V was cut by 2 bases and J by 0 bases, with 14 bases left in between. The germline CDR1 and CDR2 sequences are LNHDA and SQIVND (reference sequence). The CDR3 spells CASSIISWRDSNQPQHF. The CDR3 DNA reads TGTGCCAGTAGTATAATCTCGTGGCGGGATAGCAATCAGCCCCAGCATTTT.

Comments on this clonotype: A read error may explain this, as a much larger clone is one base away. This chain links TRBV12-3 or TRBV12-4 with TRBJ1-3; D is uncertain. The CDR3 is 15 amino acids. For the CDR3, the DNA is TGTGCCAGCAGTCACCGGGTCGGGGTGGGAATCACCATATATTTT. Translated: CASSHRVGVGITIYF.

Concerning this clonotype itself: A read error may explain this, as a much larger clone is one base away. V gene TRBV20-1 combines with J gene TRBJ1-1, with unresolved D. This CDR3 region has 13 residues. Germline assignment: CDR1 DFQATT and CDR2 SNEGSKA (reference sequence). V lost 2 bases and J 3 bases, leaving 10 bases between the germline ends. CDR3 region: CSARTDQDTEAFF. Here the CDR3 DNA reads TGCAGTGCTAGAACGGACCAGGACACTGAAGCTTTCTTT.

This clonotype has more than one count but fewer than ten. The junction departs from germline at one end; a sequencing error may be responsible. This rearrangement joins TRBV27 to TRBJ1-5, with 11 positions matching TRBD1. CDR3 size: 16 residues. Germline V gives CDR1 MNHEY, CDR2 SMNVEV (reference sequence). Here the CDR3 reads CAGSSTDRGLNQPQHF. CDR3 sequence (DNA): TGTGCCGGCAGTTCCACGGACAGGGGGCTCAATCAGCCCCAGCATTTT.

This clonotype was counted at least ten times. The chain has TRBV5-1 and TRBJ1-6, with TRBD1 as a possible D gene (6 bases). CDR3 size: 14 residues. V gave up 4 bases and J gave up 8 bases, with 13 bases separating them. The germline V gene has CDR1 SGHRS and CDR2 YFSETQ. CDR3 nucleotide sequence: TGCGCCAGCAGCAAGGGGGACACCTATTCACCCCTCCACTTT. Translated: CASSKGDTYSPLHF.

The gene calls are TRBV7-2 and TRBJ1-1; D is possibly TRBD1 (6 bases). CDR3 length: 15 amino acids. The V end was cut by 5 bases, the J end by 0 bases, with 13 bases between. Germline V CDR1 and CDR2: SGHTA, FQGNSA. CDR3 sequence reads: CASSQRYRVNTEAFF. The CDR3 DNA sequence: TGTGCCAGCAGCCAACGGTACAGGGTGAACACTGAAGCTTTCTTT.

The chain has TRBV9 and TRBJ2-2, with 11 nucleotides matching TRBD2. The junction had 5 bases not matched to a gene; V was cut back by 1 base and J by 3 bases. Germline CDR1 is SGDLS and CDR2 is YYNGEE. CDR3 length: 17 residues. CDR3: CASSVTSGSSYTGELFF. The CDR3 nucleotides are TGTGCCAGCAGCGTAACTAGCGGGAGTTCGTACACCGGGGAGCTGTTTTTT.

This clonotype was counted many times. V gene TRBV24-1 combines with J gene TRBJ1-1, with D possibly matching TRBD1 (6 bases). The germline gives CDR1 KGHDR, CDR2 SFDVKD. The V end lost 7 bases, the J end lost 11 bases, and 13 bases lay between the germline ends. The length of the CDR3 is 11 residues. CDR3 DNA sequence: TGTGCCACCAGAGATAGGACAGACGCTTTCTTT. The encoded protein is CATRDRTDAFF.

In its sample, this clonotype was seen many times. The chain combines TRBV6-1 with TRBJ2-3; no definite D call. Germline V gives CDR1 MNHNS, CDR2 SASEGT. This CDR3 is 11 amino acids long. The germline V and J ends were trimmed by 6 bases and 6 bases, with 7 bases remaining between them. CDR3 sequence (DNA): TGTGCCAGCAGGAGCCTGGATACGCAGTATTTT. It specifies CASRSLDTQYF.

This clonotype was detected ten times or more. The J gene is TRBJ2-1, the V gene TRBV7-8, with TRBD2 matching 13 bases. Germline values: CDR1 SGHVS, CDR2 FQNEAQ. The CDR3 is made up of 17 amino acids. Trimming cost V 1 base and J 4 bases; bases outside gene matches: 4. The CDR3 sequence is CASSLGLAGGQYNEQFF. CDR3 DNA: TGTGCCAGCAGCTTAGGACTAGCGGGAGGACAATACAATGAGCAGTTCTTC.

The rearrangement links TRBV7-9 to TRBJ2-3; a weak D match, TRBD1 (6 bases). Germline V gives CDR1 SEHNR, CDR2 FQNEAQ (reference sequence). CDR3 length equals 16 residues. V shed 8 bases and J shed 3 bases, with 21 bases lying between them. The CDR3: CASASYTGMGTDTQYF. DNA of the CDR3: TGTGCCAGCGCATCGTATACAGGGATGGGGACAGATACGCAGTATTTT.

This clonotype was observed at least ten times. CDR3 nucleotide sequence: TGTGCCAGCGAGTACAGGGGGGCTGGAAACACCATATATTTT. Amino acids: CASEYRGAGNTIYF. The chain joins TRBV12-3 or TRBV12-4 to TRBJ1-3; 8 bases are a match to TRBD1. The V segment lost 8 bases and the J segment 2 bases; nucleotides outside the gene matches: 5. This CDR3 spans 14 amino acids.

J is TRBJ2-5 and V is TRBV18, with D uncertain. This CDR3 is built from 13 residues. Germline V gene data show CDR1 as KGHSH and CDR2 as LQKENI. V lost 1 base and J lost 3, with 6 bases in between. CDR3 amino acids: CASSPQGKETQYF. The CDR3 nucleotides are TGTGCCAGCTCACCACAGGGTAAAGAGACCCAGTACTTC.

This clonotype was counted many times. A much larger clone sits a single nucleotide away, making a read error possible. The genes are TRBV11-1 and TRBJ1-1; D uncertain. From germline, CDR1 is SGHAT and CDR2 FQDESV (reference sequence). This CDR3 contains 12 residues. Trimming shortened V by 5 bases and J by 0 bases, and 4 bases separated the two germline ends. CDR3 loop: CASSPMNTEAFF. For the CDR3, the DNA is TGTGCCAGCAGCCCCATGAACACTGAAGCTTTCTTT.

Ten or more counts support this clonotype. The chain has TRBV15 and TRBJ1-1; unclear D gene. This CDR3 has 13 residues. The V gene's germline CDR1 is LNHNV and CDR2 YYDKDF (reference sequence). The V end lost 5 bases, the J end lost 7 bases, and 14 bases lay between the germline ends. The CDR3 DNA reads as TGTGCCACCAGCCACCCCGGCGGAGATGAAGCTTTCTTT. Translating gives CATSHPGGDEAFF.

This clonotype was recorded at least ten times. CDR3 coding DNA: TGCAGTGCTAGCCGGATAGCGGGAGGGTTATACGAGCAGTACTTC. This encodes CSASRIAGGLYEQYF. The rearrangement links TRBV20-1 to TRBJ2-7, with 11 bases aligning to TRBD2. With V trimmed by 3 bases and J by 4 bases, 8 bases remained unmatched. Germline V gene lookup returns CDR1 DFQATT and CDR2 SNEGSKA (reference sequence). CDR3 length: 15 residues.

This clonotype was observed many times. The chain couples TRBV5-1 to TRBJ2-7; 7 nucleotides line up with TRBD1. This CDR3 has 15 amino acids. Losses at the gene ends were 6 bases for V and 2 bases for J; bases not matched to a gene: 11. From germline, CDR1 is SGHRS and CDR2 YFSETQ. The CDR3 DNA sequence: TGCGCCAGCAAGTCGCGGACAGGATCTACCTACGAGCAGTACTTC. Protein product: CASKSRTGSTYEQYF.

This clonotype was recorded many times. J is TRBJ2-1 and V is TRBV9, with D perhaps TRBD2 (7 bases). Germline loops: CDR1 SGDLS, CDR2 YYNGEE. This CDR3 spans 14 amino acids. Trimming cost V 4 bases and J 7 bases, with 15 bases left between them. The CDR3 protein is CASSSGGAQNEQFF. In nucleotides, the CDR3 is TGTGCCAGCAGCAGTGGGGGGGCGCAGAATGAGCAGTTCTTC.

The chain employs TRBV7-9 and TRBJ1-2; TRBD1 matches 8 bases. V shed 1 base, J shed 6 bases, and the junction held 7 bases outside the gene matches. CDR1 SEHNR and CDR2 FQNEAQ come from the germline V gene (reference sequence). The CDR3 runs to 15 residues. CDR3 loop: CASSLVGQGRDGYTF. The CDR3 DNA sequence: TGTGCCAGCAGCTTAGTCGGACAGGGCCGGGATGGCTACACCTTC.

The chain is built from TRBV9 and TRBJ2-3, with 8 bases aligning to TRBD2. This CDR3 is built from 17 residues. Germline CDR1 is SGDLS and CDR2 is YYNGEE. V lost 0 bases and J lost 2; bases outside the gene matches: 8. CDR3 residues: CASSVDPSGRATDTQYF. The CDR3 DNA reads TGTGCCAGCAGCGTAGATCCATCCGGGAGGGCCACAGATACGCAGTATTTT.

As DNA, the CDR3 is TGCGCCAGCAGCTTAACCGGGACAGGGCCCTACGAGCAGTACTTC. Its translation is CASSLTGTGPYEQYF. The genes are TRBV5-1 and TRBJ2-7; TRBD1 aligns across 9 bases. The CDR3 is 15 amino acids. Per germline, CDR1 SGHRS and CDR2 YFSETQ. V gave up 2 bases and J gave up 2 bases; unmatched junction bases: 5.

This clonotype was picked up many times. This sequence joins TRBV11-1 and TRBJ2-7; D perhaps matches TRBD2 (5 bases). Trimming removed 5 bases from V and 3 bases from J, with 17 bases in between. Germline V gene lookup returns CDR1 SGHAT and CDR2 FQDESV (reference sequence). CDR3 size: 15 residues. The CDR3 DNA reads TGTGCCAGCAGCCACGGACTCACCCGCTACTACGAGCAGTACTTC. It is translated as CASSHGLTRYYEQYF.

This clonotype was recorded many times. CDR3 coding DNA: TGTGCCAGCAGTTCACGGGGGGCGGGCTACAATGAGCAGTTCTTC. It translates to CASSSRGAGYNEQFF. The chain links TRBV12-3 or TRBV12-4 to TRBJ2-1, with D maybe TRBD2 (7 bases). V was pared by 4 bases and J by 3 bases, with 13 bases between. There are 15 residues in the CDR3.

In regard to this clonotype: A much larger clone differs from this one at a single base, so this may be a read error. The missing conserved phenylalanine or tryptophan at the end of this CDR3 makes a read error likely. This chain links TRBV24-1 with TRBJ1-1; a weak D match, TRBD1 (5 bases). Germline CDR1 is KGHDR and CDR2 is SFDVKD. The CDR3 covers 14 residues. Trimming cost V 6 bases and J 6 bases, with 16 bases left between them. DNA of the CDR3: TGTGCCACCAGTTCCGCAGGGCCCGGGGCTGAAGCTTTCCTT. As protein: CATSSAGPGAEAFL.